This entry concerns a single T cell receptor beta chain. This clonotype was recorded a few times. Its binding antigen is unknown. Nothing much larger sits one base from this clone, and base qualities are not available. Systemically healthy Caucasian individuals from Russia, some 36 in total and aged roughly 6 to 95 years, were included as donors. Each donor gave ten milliliters of peripheral blood, drawn into EDTA-treated Vacutainer tubes. Ficoll-Paque density-gradient centrifugation was used to isolate PBMCs, with at least 6.5 million per sample. Trizol reagent was used to extract total RNA from PBMCs, with at least 6 micrograms per sample. For every donor, flow cytometry on a PBMC aliquot measured the percentage of naive CD45RAhigh/CD27high T cells. V is trimmed back by 0 bases and J by 5 bases, and the junction contains 12 bases that no gene match accounts for. CDR1 and CDR2 are drawn from the germline V gene: LGHNA, YSLEER. The CDR3 contains 18 residues, cysteine and phenylalanine counted. The sequence is cut down to CDR3 DNA, 54 bases in frame from base 1.

The library was prepared using 5' RACE. Sequenced using an Illumina HiSeq 2500. The second PCR ran for roughly 7 to 11 cycles and used a J-beta primer mix along with a sample-barcoded 5' primer. A unique molecular identifier was introduced onto each TCR beta cDNA molecule by a template-switch 5' adaptor carrying 12 random nucleotides. At least 3 million CDR3-containing paired-end reads were obtained from each sample. First-strand cDNA was synthesized from all RNA with the Mint cDNA synthesis kit, primed by a TRBC-specific oligonucleotide. All cDNA was treated with uracil-DNA glycosylase and then went through a first 18-cycle PCR with the universal primers M1SS and BC2_uni_R. Regarding the original processing steps: Each sample was normalized by randomly selecting 1 million high-quality reads, each carrying a distinct molecular identifier. Reads with shared molecular identifiers were discarded instead of being binned into consensus sequences. MiTCR, set to a Q25 quality threshold and the strictest error-elimination algorithm, was used for CDR3 identification, clonotype clustering and error correction. Lower-bound total TCR beta diversity was estimated with a nonparametric unseen species model using Euler transformation. TCRdb trimmed public reads at Q25 via fastp, called clones via MiXCR and kept in-frame beta chains. CDR3 protein sequences are deduplicated, and each keeps its most common genes and DNA. In this record, the V and J calls reflect TCRdb's handling and not the investigators' own analysis. A total of more than 500,000 distinct CDR3 sequences appear in this sample, about 25% of them only once. The ten top clones hold approximately 3.7% of the sample.

These data are taken from a study of blood T cells in healthy people across ages (dated by TCRdb to between 2014 and 2016). A note on the overall study: In model experiments, template switching captured about one uniquely barcoded TCR beta cDNA molecule for every two T cells. The study measured age-related changes in TCR beta repertoire diversity using deep sequencing normalized with unique cDNA molecular identifiers. Four age groups were formed from the donors: young (average around 15 years), middle-aged (approximately 42), aged (under 70) and long-lived (around 82). Using the same blood draw, the study looked at two additional independent replicas of 1 million unique cDNA reads for two donors, one aged 18 to 29 and the other aged 80 or older. Here is what the overall study found, with its caveats: Observed TCR beta diversity per million T cells fell roughly linearly with age, and a significant reduction was already apparent by age around 36. The long-lived group showed more naive CD4+ T cells, fewer expanded clones and increased TCR diversity than the aged group, suggesting age selection. Estimates of total diversity based on one million sequenced T cells were regarded as lower bounds and as underestimates. A strong correlation was found between observed TCR beta diversity and the percentage of naive T cells measured by flow cytometry. Because profiling used bulk unsorted PBMCs, naive and antigen-experienced compartments could not be compared conclusively. Because the CMV infection status of the donors was unknown, age-related changes in expanded clonotypes may potentially have been confounded.

These records were also assigned to another study, of T cells of mothers and their children. Looking at the second paper: Nine systemically healthy Caucasian individuals served as donors, namely three mothers together with their six children. cDNA synthesis used all of the extracted RNA, with around 1.6 ug of RNA in each 15 ul reaction. In the second PCR, sample barcodes and 2-4 random nucleotides were introduced via the M1S primer. Over 8 million TCR beta CDR3 reads were obtained for each mother, and approximately 2.9 million reads were obtained for each child. In both related and unrelated pairs, thymic selection shapes the output of TCR recombination in a similar way, with inherited differences having only a minor effect. Normalized repertoire overlap was always found to be slightly, but never significantly, higher in related mother-child pairs than in unrelated mother-child pairs. With a sensitivity of approximately 100 clones per million clonotypes, no persistent microchimeric T cell clones were detected. Deep NGS was used in the study to compare the TCR beta repertoires of mothers and children and to look for features that separate related mother-child pairs from unrelated individuals. On average, the children were approximately 11 +/- 4 years old, while the mothers were about 37 +/- 4 years old. After adapters were ligated using NEBNext reagents, the libraries underwent 100+100 nt paired-end sequencing on an Illumina HiSeq 2000. Mother and child libraries were prepared a month apart and sequenced in separate runs to prevent cross-contamination. For each donor, between about 450,000 and 2,300,000 distinct TCR beta clonotypes were identified. Naive TCR beta clonotypes were estimated from low-frequency clonotypes matched to each donor's FACS-determined naive share, without sorting.

The chain links TRBV4-3 with TRBJ2-3; TRBD2 aligns with 9 central bases. The source material was blood. The receptor comes from a boy under 10 years old in good health. The CDR3 in this case is CASSQDRGSGRQIDTQYF. The DNA is as follows: TGCGCCAGCAGCCAAGATAGGGGAAGCGGGAGGCAGATAGATACGCAGTATTTT.